Included here is one T cell receptor (beta chain) sequence, with context. Its antigen specificity is not known. It has no much larger one-base neighbor in the sample; base qualities were not kept. The sample belongs to a study of cytomegalovirus exposure and HLA in healthy donors (dated by TCRdb to about 2017). Notes on the research overall: An earlier analysis of roughly 610 of the donors reported about 260 Gb of sequence data and 117 million unique TCR beta sequences obtained from roughly 170 million T cells. Roughly 290 gigabases of sequencing data and 70 million to 95 million unique TCR sequences made up an early release that covered roughly 670 HLA-typed donors. Of the roughly 390 genotyped donors, 75% to 85% were placed in the genetic ancestry cluster associated with self-reported Caucasian donors. The study aimed to test whether signatures of past pathogen exposure could be identified by cataloging public T cell receptors. The study profiled the T cell repertoires of 666 subjects by immunosequencing and related them to cytomegalovirus serostatus. Along with the approximately 700-subject first cohort, a separate validation cohort of more than 90 different subjects was used. To predict cytomegalovirus infection status, the study brought together high-throughput TCR immunosequencing, statistical association of individual TCRs with disease status, and machine learning. To study patterns of TCR occurrence, a later analysis re-analyzed previously published TCR beta repertoires from several hundred donors and added high-resolution HLA genotyping. Rather than using new phenotypic data, the later analysis identified candidate immune exposures from TCR beta sequences and from how often those sequences occurred across donors. In an earlier analysis of roughly 600 of the donors, high-throughput TCR beta sequencing was used to judge whether each TCR beta V gene segment behaved as functional or pseudogenic. Donor age, sex, ethnicity and CMV serostatus were compiled together with the repertoire data. Genome-wide SNP genotypes for about 65% of the 666 donors were used in a later genetic analysis, which treated that subset as a discovery cohort. All discovery cohort repertoires had been generated using a single sequencing platform. HLA typing covered class I and class II loci at four-digit resolution. The number of donors typed differed by locus, with 629-630 for A, B, C, DRB1 and DQB1, roughly 520 for DQA1, some 570 for DPA1, and roughly 450 for DPB1. Several DR-DQ haplotypes were treated as single units for association and clustering because of strong linkage in the cohort. Among almost 400 genotyped donors of the cohort, an average of approximately 240,000 unique TCR beta nucleotide sequences were sequenced per donor, around a sixth of them non-productive.

In total, approximately 610 healthy bone marrow donors made up the cohort. Cohort members were all nominally healthy when sampled, although unrecorded immune exposures were likely present. The donor was CMV seropositive and was included in the group of 250 to 300 seropositive cohort members. A peripheral blood sample was collected from each donor, and TCR beta sequencing was performed on peripheral blood mononuclear cells. Genomic DNA extraction from the blood cell samples was performed with the Qiagen DNeasy Blood Extraction Kit. Broad study findings and their caveats: Specific HLA alleles were associated with 15,000 to 20,000 TCR beta sequences at a false discovery rate of 0.05 in a later analysis. An association between a missense DCLRE1C variant and V-gene and J-gene trimming of TCR beta chains was found in a later genetic analysis and replicated in an independent cohort. When HLA alleles, especially DR and DQ, strongly co-occurred, attributing TCR associations to individual alleles was difficult. According to a later analysis, parvovirus B19, influenza, CMV and Epstein-Barr virus appeared linked to several top co-occurrence clusters. The presence/absence analyses assumed that sequencing depth was roughly uniform across donors, and that assumption may not be true. The earlier analysis of 450 to 700 of the donors excluded approximately 15 rarely observed V segments, including chromosome 9 orphons, because counts were too low. Correlated functional status among segregating V segments might reflect linkage disequilibrium, but an unknown experimental factor could not be ruled out. The cohort was sequenced for TCR beta chains only, and without alpha or paired-chain data the features that could be detected were limited. Because the 87-base-pair reads could not distinguish some IMGT-functional V segments, including TRBV6-2 and TRBV6-3, those segments were excluded. The study listed over 150 TCR beta chains as associated with cytomegalovirus. In an earlier analysis of about 600 of the donors, most TCR beta V segments appeared in productive rearrangements about 90% or about 30% of the time, broadly matching IMGT annotations. Because some donors lacked HLA typing at each locus, the association tests relied only on the typed subset. A later analysis found that HLA-associated TCR beta chains were more clonally expanded and had lower generation probabilities than equally common non-associated chains. According to a later analysis, most CMV-associated TCR beta chains appeared to be HLA-restricted, and the HLA associations seemed to be driven largely by CMV exposure. The sequencing pipeline was judged likely to have produced a cluster of highly shared sequence variants as a technical artifact. According to the authors, the approach could potentially be generalized to other disease states and immunological phenotypes. In a later analysis, TCR association rates were found to vary across HLA loci, with the most associated TCRs seen for DRB1 alleles and the fewest for HLA-C alleles. In a later genetic analysis, fewer N-insertions in productive TCRs were reported among donors in an Asian-associated ancestry cluster than the roughly 700-donor mean. Across donors, most TCR sequences were observed very rarely, whereas some public TCRs were present in many individuals. In both the original and validation cohorts, the classifier was reported to diagnose cytomegalovirus status with high specificity and sensitivity. In vitro tests confirmed that three of the cytomegalovirus-associated TCR beta chains recognize cytomegalovirus antigens. The only immune exposure information available for the cohort was CMV serostatus. A further reported finding was that TCR beta sequences accurately predicted the HLA-A and HLA-B alleles for most subjects in the first cohort.

According to the germline V gene (reference sequence), CDR1 reads SGHAT and CDR2 reads FQDESV. The CDR3 runs 15 amino acids, cysteine and phenylalanine included. Only the CDR3 DNA is retained, 45 bases long and in frame from the first base. V and J are truncated by 3 bases and 3 bases respectively, leaving an intervening sequence of 15 bases. To prepare the library, the immunoSEQ multiplex PCR assay was applied. For the multiplex PCR, a mixture combining 60 forward primers for TCR Vbeta segments and 13 reverse primers for TCR Jbeta segments was used. A multiplex PCR assay on genomic DNA amplified the CDR3 region of rearranged TCR beta genes. The amplified TCR beta libraries were sequenced on the Illumina HiSeq System as 87-base-pair reads. As for the original processing: A later analysis tallied around 80 million unique TCR beta chains across the approximately 670 repertoires, and 10 million to 11 million of those chains were shared by two or more donors. Raw reads were error-corrected and collapsed into unique sequences by a nearest-neighbor algorithm in which closely related sequences were merged to remove PCR and sequencing errors. To assign V, D and J gene segments, CDR3 sequences were aligned to IMGT reference sequences. Each retained sequence needed at least a six-nucleotide match to both a V gene segment and a J gene segment. A rearrangement counted as productive if the CDR3 had no stop codons and remained in frame with V and J, and every other rearrangement counted as non-productive. CDR3 was defined by IMGT convention, running from the second conserved V-encoded cysteine to the conserved J-encoded phenylalanine. Sequences without an unambiguous match to a single V gene segment were excluded from the earlier analysis of 450 to 750 of the donors. An earlier analysis of 450 to 650 of the donors called V segments functional above 56.7% productive rearrangements and segregating when the between-donor standard deviation exceeded 5%. To diagnose cytomegalovirus status from the catalog of TCR beta chain sequences, a statistical classification framework was built. V and J gene assignment, in a later analysis, came from comparing TCR nucleotide sequences with IMGT/GENE-DB human TR gene sequences. In a later analysis, CDR3 sequences and most-parsimonious VDJ recombination scenarios were assigned using the TCRdist pipeline. In a later analysis, each TCR beta chain was defined by its CDR3 amino acid sequence together with its V-gene family, and reads without a unique V-gene family were excluded. In a later analysis, 550 to 650 highly shared, low-generation-probability nucleotide sequences were removed to address suspected cross-contamination and a sequencing artifact. In a later analysis, a clonal expansion index was calculated for each public chain from normalized within-repertoire ranks of inferred template counts. In a later analysis, generation probabilities were computed with a VDJ recombination model fitted to out-of-frame rearrangements, and the resulting probabilities were checked against IGoR. A later analysis scored TCR-TCR, TCR-HLA and TCR-CMV co-occurrence with hypergeometric tests, applying a repertoire-size bias correction to TCR pairs. In a later analysis, false discovery rates were estimated by permuting HLA or CMV assignments 20 times. A later analysis grouped co-occurring TCRs with DBSCAN, adding TCRdist sequence similarity when clustering within HLA-allele-positive subsets. Repertoires with fewer than 30,000 or more than 120,000 public chains, plus five repertoires with anomalous nucleotide sharing, were excluded from co-occurrence clustering. TCRdb carries this immuneACCESS record with in-frame sequences only. Its versions omit some clonotypes, under half of them owing to an unresolved V gene in the studies checked, with the rest unexplained. V and J calls and clone size come straight from that table; D and trimming were deduced from the DNA. Within this sample are approximately 100,000 clones, with 77% of them counted one time only. Together, the top ten hold approximately 9.9% of the sample.

This receptor was identified in a man aged 35 to 55 in good health and CMV-seropositive. The chain employs TRBV11-1 and TRBJ2-7; TRBD2 could be the D gene, as 6 bases match. The sample taken for sequencing was PBMCs. The DNA sequence reads TGTGCCAGCAGCTTGCGGGACGGACCAATCTACGAGCAGTACTTC. Protein translation: CASSLRDGPIYEQYF. With the rest looked up from the reference TRBV11-1 and TRBJ2-7 genes rather than sequenced, the full variable domain is EAEVAQSPRYKITEKSQAVAFWCDPISGHATLYWYRQILGQGPELLVQFQDESVVDDSQLPKDRFSAERLKGVDSTLKIQPAELGDSAMYLCASSLRDGPIYEQYFGPGTRLTVT.